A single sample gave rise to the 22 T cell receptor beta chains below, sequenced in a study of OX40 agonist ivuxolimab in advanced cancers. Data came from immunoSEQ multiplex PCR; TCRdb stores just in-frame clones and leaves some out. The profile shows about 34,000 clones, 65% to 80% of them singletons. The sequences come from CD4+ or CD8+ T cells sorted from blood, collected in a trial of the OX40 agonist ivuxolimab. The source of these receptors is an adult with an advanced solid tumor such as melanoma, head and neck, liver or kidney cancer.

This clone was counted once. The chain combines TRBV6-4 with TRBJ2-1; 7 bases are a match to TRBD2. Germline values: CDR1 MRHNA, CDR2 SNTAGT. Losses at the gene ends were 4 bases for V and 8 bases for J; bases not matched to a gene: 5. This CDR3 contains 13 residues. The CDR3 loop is CASSARLADEQFF. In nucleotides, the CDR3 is TGTGCCAGCAGTGCCAGACTAGCCGATGAGCAGTTCTTC.

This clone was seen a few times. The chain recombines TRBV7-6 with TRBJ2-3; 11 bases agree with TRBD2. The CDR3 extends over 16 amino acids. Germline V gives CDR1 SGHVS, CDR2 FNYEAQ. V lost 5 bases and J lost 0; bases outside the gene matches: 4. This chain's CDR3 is CASSLLAGVSTDTQYF. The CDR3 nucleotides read TGTGCCAGCAGCCTACTAGCGGGGGTTAGCACAGATACGCAGTATTTT.

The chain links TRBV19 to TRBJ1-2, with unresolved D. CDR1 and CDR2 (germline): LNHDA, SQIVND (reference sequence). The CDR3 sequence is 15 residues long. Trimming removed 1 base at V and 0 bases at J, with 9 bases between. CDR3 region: CASSIGGITNYGYTF. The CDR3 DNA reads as TGTGCCAGTAGTATAGGAGGCATAACTAACTATGGCTACACCTTC.

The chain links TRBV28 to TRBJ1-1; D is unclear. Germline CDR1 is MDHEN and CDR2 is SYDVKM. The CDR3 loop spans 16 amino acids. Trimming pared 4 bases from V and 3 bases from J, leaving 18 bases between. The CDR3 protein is CASSWPVRHMDTEAFF. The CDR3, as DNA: TGTGCCAGCAGTTGGCCGGTGAGGCATATGGACACTGAAGCTTTCTTT.

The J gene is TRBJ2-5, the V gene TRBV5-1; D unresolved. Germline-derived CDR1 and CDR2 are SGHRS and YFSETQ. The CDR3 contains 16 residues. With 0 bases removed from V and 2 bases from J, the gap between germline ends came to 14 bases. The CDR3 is CASSLVGFSQQETQYF. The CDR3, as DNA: TGCGCCAGCAGCTTGGTCGGGTTTTCTCAGCAAGAGACCCAGTACTTC.

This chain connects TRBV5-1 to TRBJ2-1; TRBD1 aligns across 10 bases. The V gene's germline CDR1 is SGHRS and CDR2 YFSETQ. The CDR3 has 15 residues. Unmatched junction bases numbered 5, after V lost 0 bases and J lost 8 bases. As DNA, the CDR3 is TGCGCCAGCAGCTTGGACGGACAGGGGGAAGATGAGCAGTTCTTC. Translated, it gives CASSLDGQGEDEQFF.

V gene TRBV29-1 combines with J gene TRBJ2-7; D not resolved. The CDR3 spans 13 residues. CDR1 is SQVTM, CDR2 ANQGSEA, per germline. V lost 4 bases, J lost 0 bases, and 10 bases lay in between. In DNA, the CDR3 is TGCAGCGTTGGGTCAATGAGCTCCTACGAGCAGTACTTC. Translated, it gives CSVGSMSSYEQYF.

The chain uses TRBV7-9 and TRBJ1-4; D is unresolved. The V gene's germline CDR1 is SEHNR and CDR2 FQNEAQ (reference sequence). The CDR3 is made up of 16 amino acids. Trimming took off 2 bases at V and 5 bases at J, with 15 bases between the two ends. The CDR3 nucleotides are TGTGCCAGCAGCTTAAGTCTGGGCGGCACCAATGAAAAACTGTTTTTT. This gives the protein CASSLSLGGTNEKLFF.

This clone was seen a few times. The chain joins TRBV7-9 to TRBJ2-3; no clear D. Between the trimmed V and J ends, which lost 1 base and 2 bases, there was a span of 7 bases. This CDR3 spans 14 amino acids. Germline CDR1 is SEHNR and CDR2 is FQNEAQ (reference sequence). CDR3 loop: CASSLGRITDTQYF. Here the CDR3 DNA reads TGTGCCAGCAGCTTAGGGCGAATCACAGATACGCAGTATTTT.

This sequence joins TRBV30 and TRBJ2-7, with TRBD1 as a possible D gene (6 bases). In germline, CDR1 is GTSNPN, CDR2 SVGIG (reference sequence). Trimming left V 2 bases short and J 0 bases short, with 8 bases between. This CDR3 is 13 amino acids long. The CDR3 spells CAWSTGFSYEQYF. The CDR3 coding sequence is TGTGCCTGGAGTACAGGGTTCTCCTACGAGCAGTACTTC.

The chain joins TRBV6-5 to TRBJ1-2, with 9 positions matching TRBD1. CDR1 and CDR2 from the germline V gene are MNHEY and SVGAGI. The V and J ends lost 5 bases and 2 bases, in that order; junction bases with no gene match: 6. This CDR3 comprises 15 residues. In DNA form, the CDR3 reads TGTGCCAGCAGTCCGGGACAGGGATGGAACTATGGCTACACCTTC. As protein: CASSPGQGWNYGYTF.

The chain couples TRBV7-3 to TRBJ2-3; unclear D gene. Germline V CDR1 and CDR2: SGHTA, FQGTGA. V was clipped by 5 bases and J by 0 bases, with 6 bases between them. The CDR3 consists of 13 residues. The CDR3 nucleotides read TGTGCCAGCAGCGCTACTAGCACAGATACGCAGTATTTT. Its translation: CASSATSTDTQYF.

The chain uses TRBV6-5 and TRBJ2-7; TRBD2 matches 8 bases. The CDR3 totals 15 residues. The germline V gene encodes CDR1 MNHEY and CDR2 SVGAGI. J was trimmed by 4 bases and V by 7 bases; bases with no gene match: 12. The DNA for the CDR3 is TGTGCCAGCAAAATCACGACTAGCGCGCTGTACGAGCAGTACTTC. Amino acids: CASKITTSALYEQYF.

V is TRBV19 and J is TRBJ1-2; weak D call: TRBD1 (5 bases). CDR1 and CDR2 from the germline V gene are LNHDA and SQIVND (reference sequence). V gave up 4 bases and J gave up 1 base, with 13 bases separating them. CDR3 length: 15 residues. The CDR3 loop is CASSNARANNYGYTF. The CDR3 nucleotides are TGTGCCAGTAGTAACGCCAGGGCCAATAACTATGGCTACACCTTC.

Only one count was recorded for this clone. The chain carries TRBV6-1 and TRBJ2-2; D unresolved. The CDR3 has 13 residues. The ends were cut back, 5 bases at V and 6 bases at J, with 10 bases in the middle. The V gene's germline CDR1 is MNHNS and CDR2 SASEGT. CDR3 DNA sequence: TGTGCCAGCAGTCTACAACCATCCGGGGAGCTGTTTTTT. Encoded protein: CASSLQPSGELFF.

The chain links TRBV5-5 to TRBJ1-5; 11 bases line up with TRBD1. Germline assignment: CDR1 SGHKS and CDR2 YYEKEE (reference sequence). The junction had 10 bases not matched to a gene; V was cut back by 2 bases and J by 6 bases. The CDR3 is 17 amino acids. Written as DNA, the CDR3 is TGTGCCAGCAGCTTCGGACAGGGGGCCCGAAGAAGTCAGCCCCAGCATTTT. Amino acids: CASSFGQGARRSQPQHF.

CDR3 amino acids: CASSFGTLAKNIQYF. CDR3 bases: TGTGCCAGCAGTTTTGGCACCCTAGCCAAAAACATTCAGTACTTC. The chain carries TRBV6-5 and TRBJ2-4; D unresolved. Germline values: CDR1 MNHEY, CDR2 SVGAGI. The CDR3 runs to 15 residues. Trimming removed 4 bases at V and 0 bases at J, with 10 bases between.

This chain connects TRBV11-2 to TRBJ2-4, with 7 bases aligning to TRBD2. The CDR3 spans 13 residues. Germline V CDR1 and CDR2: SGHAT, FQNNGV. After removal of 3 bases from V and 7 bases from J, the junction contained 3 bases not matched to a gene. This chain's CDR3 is CASSFAGVNIQYF. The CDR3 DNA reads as TGTGCCAGCAGCTTTGCGGGGGTGAACATTCAGTACTTC.

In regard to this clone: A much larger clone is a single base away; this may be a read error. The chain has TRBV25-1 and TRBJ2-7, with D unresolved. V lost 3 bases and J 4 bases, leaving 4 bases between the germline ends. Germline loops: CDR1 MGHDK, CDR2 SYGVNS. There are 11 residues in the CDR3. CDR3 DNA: TGTGCCAGCAGTGACAGGTACGAGCAGTACTTC. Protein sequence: CASSDRYEQYF.

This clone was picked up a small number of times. CDR3 bases: TGCGCCAGCAGACGCGGGACAGGGGCCTATGGCTACACCTTC. This gives the protein CASRRGTGAYGYTF. The chain employs TRBV5-1 and TRBJ1-2, with TRBD1 matching 10 bases. CDR1 and CDR2 from the germline V gene are SGHRS and YFSETQ. V trimming: 5 bases; J trimming: 4 bases; junction bases outside the gene matches: 5. The CDR3 runs 14 residues.

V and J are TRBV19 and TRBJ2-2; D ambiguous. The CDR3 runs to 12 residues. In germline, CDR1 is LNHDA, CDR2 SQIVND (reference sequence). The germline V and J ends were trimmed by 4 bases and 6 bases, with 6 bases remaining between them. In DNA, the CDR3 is TGTGCCAGTAGTACGGGTGCCGGGGAGCTGTTTTTT. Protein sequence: CASSTGAGELFF.

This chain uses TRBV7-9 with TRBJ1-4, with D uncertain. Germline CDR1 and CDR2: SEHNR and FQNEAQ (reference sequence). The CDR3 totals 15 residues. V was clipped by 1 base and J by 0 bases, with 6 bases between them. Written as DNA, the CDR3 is TGTGCCAGCAGCTTAGGCGAGGCAACTAATGAAAAACTGTTTTTT. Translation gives CASSLGEATNEKLFF.